The 32 T cell receptor beta chains reported below all come from one sample, sequenced in a study of T cell responses to AZD1222 COVID-19 vaccine. Only in-frame clones appear in the TCRdb table, and some are missing; sequencing was by immunoSEQ multiplex PCR. The sample lists about 150,000 clones, 75% to 95% occurring once. Here the sequenced sample was peripheral blood, taken on day 0 of AZD1222 vaccination. The receptors derive from an adult in good health.

The genes are TRBV18 and TRBJ2-7; maybe TRBD2 (5 bases). The CDR3 is made up of 14 amino acids. Per the germline V gene, CDR1 is KGHSH and CDR2 is LQKENI. V gave up 5 bases and J gave up 3 bases, with 14 bases separating them. The CDR3 DNA follows: TGTGCCAGCTCAACGAAAGGGAGTGGCTACGAGCAGTACTTC. Amino acid sequence: CASSTKGSGYEQYF. Complete variable domain (other parts from reference TRBV18 and TRBJ2-7): NAGVMQNPRHLVRRRGQEARLRCSPMKGHSHVYWYRQLPEEGLKFMVYLQKENIIDESGMPKERFSAEFPKEGPSILRIQQVVRGDSAAYFCASSTKGSGYEQYFGPGTRLTVT.

CDR3 loop: CASSESQGANGYTF. The CDR3 bases are TGTGCCAGCAGTGAAAGCCAGGGGGCGAATGGCTACACCTTC. The chain carries TRBV6-1 and TRBJ1-2; 8 bases align to TRBD1. This CDR3 has 14 residues. J was trimmed by 6 bases and V by 2 bases; bases with no gene match: 5. From germline, CDR1 is MNHNS and CDR2 SASEGT.

This clone appeared once. The chain joins TRBV6-2 or TRBV6-3 to TRBJ1-6; TRBD1 matches at 7 bases. J was trimmed by 10 bases and V by 2 bases; bases with no gene match: 8. The CDR3 sequence is 15 residues long. Germline V CDR1 and CDR2: MNHEY, SVGEGT. CDR3 loop: CASSYGVRTGSPLHF. CDR3 DNA: TGTGCCAGCAGTTACGGGGTCAGGACAGGATCACCCCTCCACTTT.

The chain combines TRBV6-1 with TRBJ1-4; D is perhaps TRBD1 (6 bases). Germline V gives CDR1 MNHNS, CDR2 SASEGT. The V and J ends lost 2 bases and 6 bases respectively, with 10 bases between them. The CDR3 extends over 14 amino acids. The CDR3 sequence is CASSEYREDEKLFF. CDR3 in DNA: TGTGCCAGCAGTGAATACAGGGAAGATGAAAAACTGTTTTTT.

This clone was seen only a few times. Other DNA variants within this sample encode the same CDR3. The chain combines TRBV27 with TRBJ2-7; D may match TRBD1 or TRBD2 (5 bases each). Trimming shortened V by 4 bases and J by 2 bases, and 12 bases separated the two germline ends. The V gene's germline CDR1 is MNHEY and CDR2 SMNVEV (reference sequence). The CDR3 totals 14 residues. CDR3 protein: CASSSGTGPYEQYF. The DNA of the CDR3 is TGTGCCAGCAGTTCGGGGACGGGTCCCTACGAGCAGTACTTC.

The rearrangement links TRBV6-2 or TRBV6-3 to TRBJ1-1, with D possibly being TRBD1 (6 bases). The CDR3 runs 17 residues. The V end lost 7 bases, the J end lost 0 bases, and 21 bases lay between the germline ends. Germline V lookup: CDR1 MNHEY, CDR2 SVGEGT. The CDR3 loop is CASTPGGGIAMNTEAFF. Here the CDR3 DNA reads TGTGCCAGCACCCCTGGAGGGGGGATCGCCATGAACACTGAAGCTTTCTTT.

The CDR3, as DNA: TGCGCCAGCAGTCAATCTTGTCGGGTGGGACCTTATAGCAATCAGCCCCAGCATTTT. It encodes CASSQSCRVGPYSNQPQHF. V and J are TRBV23-1 and TRBJ1-5; possible D gene TRBD1, 5 bases. TRBV23-1 is placed among ORFs of uncertain function. With 0 bases removed from V and 0 bases from J, the gap between germline ends came to 18 bases. The CDR3 runs 19 residues.

The chain combines TRBV2 with TRBJ2-2; D perhaps matches TRBD2 (5 bases). Trimming removed 6 bases from V and 5 bases from J, with 10 bases in between. Germline CDR1 is SNHLY and CDR2 is FYNNEI. CDR3 length: 13 amino acids. The CDR3 DNA reads TGTGCCAGCAGATTAGAGGGAACCGGGGAGCTGTTTTTT. Protein product: CASRLEGTGELFF.

This clone appeared a few times. This sequence joins TRBV4-1 and TRBJ2-1, with D tentatively TRBD2 (6 bases). Germline V lookup: CDR1 MGHRA, CDR2 YSYEKL. Trimming removed 0 bases from V and 2 bases from J, with 14 bases in between. This CDR3 comprises 17 residues. The CDR3 loop reads CASSQEEISGPYNEQFF. In DNA, the CDR3 is TGCGCCAGCAGCCAAGAAGAGATTAGCGGTCCCTACAATGAGCAGTTCTTC.

In DNA, the CDR3 is TGTGCCAGCTCAGGGGGGTGGGAAGAGACCCAGTACTTC. This encodes CASSGGWEETQYF. The chain recombines TRBV5-4 with TRBJ2-5, with D possibly TRBD1 on 7 matching bases. With 7 bases removed from V and 3 bases from J, the gap between germline ends came to 13 bases. The germline CDR1 and CDR2 sequences are SGHNT and YYREEE (reference sequence). The CDR3 has 13 amino acids. The full variable domain, rest sourced from reference TRBV5-4 and TRBJ2-5, is ETGVTQSPTHLIKTRGQQVTLRCSSQSGHNTVSWYQQALGQGPQFIFQYYREEENGRGNFPPRFSGLQFPNYSSELNVNALELDDSALYLCASSGGWEETQYFGPGTRLLVL.

The rearrangement links TRBV11-2 to TRBJ2-7, with 9 bases identical to TRBD2. In germline, CDR1 is SGHAT, CDR2 FQNNGV. CDR3 length equals 15 residues. The J segment lost 5 bases and the V segment lost 3 bases, leaving 8 bases of the junction unmatched. The DNA for the CDR3 is TGTGCCAGCAGCTTCCCCGGACTAGCGAGGAACGAGCAGTACTTC. It specifies CASSFPGLARNEQYF.

V is TRBV15 and J is TRBJ1-1; the D is unclear. Deletions cut 5 bases from V and 2 bases from J, with 15 bases between. This CDR3 comprises 15 residues. Germline-derived CDR1 and CDR2 are LNHNV and YYDKDF (reference sequence). The CDR3 loop reads CATSFGRQVNTEAFF. CDR3 in DNA: TGTGCCACCAGCTTCGGACGGCAAGTTAACACTGAAGCTTTCTTT.

The V call is TRBV13, the J call TRBJ2-1, with TRBD2 matching 9 bases. The CDR3 has 15 amino acids. V shed 5 bases and J 7 bases; nucleotides not matched to a gene: 9. Germline V lookup: CDR1 PRHDT, CDR2 FYEKMQ (reference sequence). The CDR3 region is CASSPAGTSINEQFF. CDR3 coding DNA: TGTGCCAGCAGCCCCGCCGGGACTAGCATAAATGAGCAGTTCTTC. Supplemented by reference TRBV13 and TRBJ2-1, the full variable domain reads AAGVIQSPRHLIKEKRETATLKCYPIPRHDTVYWYQQGPGQDPQFLISFYEKMQSDKGSIPDRFSAQQFSDYHSELNMSSLELGDSALYFCASSPAGTSINEQFFGPGTRLTVL.

The chain carries TRBV6-5 and TRBJ2-7; D remains unclear. The V end was cut by 2 bases, the J end by 2 bases, with 7 bases between. This CDR3 has 13 residues. Per germline, CDR1 MNHEY and CDR2 SVGAGI. CDR3 in amino acids: CASSYSSPYEQYF. The DNA for the CDR3 is TGTGCCAGCAGTTACAGTAGCCCCTACGAGCAGTACTTC.

This chain connects TRBV5-1 to TRBJ1-1; D is possibly TRBD1 (6 bases). Germline V lookup: CDR1 SGHRS, CDR2 YFSETQ. The CDR3 loop spans 17 amino acids. The V end was cut by 0 bases, the J end by 4 bases, with 19 bases between. In DNA, the CDR3 is TGCGCCAGCAGCTTGGCCCAACAGGGACGGTCTTTCACTGAAGCTTTCTTT. Protein: CASSLAQQGRSFTEAFF.

This clone was detected ten times or more. The chain couples TRBV6-5 to TRBJ2-7; D may correspond to TRBD1 or TRBD2 (5 bases each). Trimming removed 7 bases at V and 5 bases at J, with 18 bases between. CDR3 length equals 14 residues. Looked up from germline, CDR1 is MNHEY and CDR2 is SVGAGI. As DNA, the CDR3 is TGTGCCAGCACTAGGGCCCCGAAGGGACACGAGCAGTACTTC. Its protein product is CASTRAPKGHEQYF.

J is TRBJ2-1 and V is TRBV7-3, with 12 bases that match TRBD2. This CDR3 has 16 residues. Germline values: CDR1 SGHTA, CDR2 FQGTGA. With V trimmed by 5 bases and J by 3 bases, 5 bases remained unmatched. The CDR3 DNA reads as TGTGCCAGCAGCACCACTAGCGGGGGGATCTACAATGAGCAGTTCTTC. It encodes CASSTTSGGIYNEQFF.

CDR3 DNA: TGCGCCAGCAGCATAATAGCGGGGGAAACCTACGAGCAGTACTTC. Amino acids: CASSIIAGETYEQYF. The chain has TRBV5-1 and TRBJ2-7; 9 bases match TRBD2. J gave up 2 bases and V 4 bases, and 7 bases lay outside the gene matches. CDR1 is SGHRS and CDR2 is YFSETQ in the germline V gene. The CDR3 sequence is 15 residues long.

CDR3 nucleotide sequence: TGTGCCAGCAGCCATTTCTCGGACCCTCGGGGCCAGTACTTC. Protein product: CASSHFSDPRGQYF. V usage is TRBV11-3 and J usage is TRBJ2-5; TRBD2 might be the D (5 bases). The CDR3 is 14 amino acids. Germline loops: CDR1 SGHNT, CDR2 YENEEA. The V end was cut by 5 bases, the J end by 10 bases, with 20 bases between.

V is TRBV4-1 and J is TRBJ1-5; D is ambiguous. Germline lookup yields CDR1 MGHRA and CDR2 YSYEKL. The CDR3 totals 16 residues. Trimming left V 3 bases short and J 4 bases short, with 16 bases between. The chain's CDR3 is CASSQEVTPSNQPQHF. The CDR3 nucleotides are TGCGCCAGCAGCCAGGAAGTGACTCCGTCAAATCAGCCCCAGCATTTT.

V is TRBV7-9 and J is TRBJ2-1; 9 bases align to TRBD2. The CDR3 has 15 residues. Germline-derived CDR1 and CDR2 are SEHNR and FQNEAQ (reference sequence). V lost 4 bases and J lost 2; bases outside the gene matches: 3. The CDR3 sequence: CASSSPSGAYNEQFF. The CDR3 DNA follows: TGTGCCAGCAGCTCGCCTAGCGGGGCCTACAATGAGCAGTTCTTC. Complete variable domain (other parts from reference TRBV7-9 and TRBJ2-1): DTGVSQNPRHKITKRGQNVTFRCDPISEHNRLYWYRQTLGQGPEFLTYFQNEAQLEKSRLLSDRFSAERPKGSFSTLEIQRTEQGDSAMYLCASSSPSGAYNEQFFGPGTRLTVL.

J is TRBJ2-2 and V is TRBV9, with a weak D call TRBD2 (6 bases). CDR1 SGDLS and CDR2 YYNGEE come from the germline V gene. V was pared by 3 bases and J by 5 bases, with 14 bases between. This CDR3 is 15 amino acids long. In DNA, the CDR3 is TGTGCCAGCAGCGCTAGCGACGATGGGACCGGGGAGCTGTTTTTT. Protein: CASSASDDGTGELFF.

The chain employs TRBV19 and TRBJ1-5, with D hard to call. The CDR3 contains 15 residues. V dropped 5 bases and J dropped 4 bases, with 15 bases sitting between them. Germline V gene lookup returns CDR1 LNHDA and CDR2 SQIVND (reference sequence). The CDR3 here is CASSPSSGLNQPQHF. The CDR3 DNA reads as TGTGCCAGTAGTCCCTCCTCCGGGCTAAATCAGCCCCAGCATTTT.

The chain is built from TRBV6-2 or TRBV6-3 and TRBJ1-1, with D unresolved. The CDR3 extends over 13 amino acids. Germline V lookup: CDR1 MNHEY, CDR2 SVGEGT. Trimming took 0 bases from V and 0 from J, leaving 2 bases between them. The DNA for the CDR3 is TGTGCCAGCAGTTACTCTCTGAACACTGAAGCTTTCTTT. The encoded protein is CASSYSLNTEAFF.

This chain joins TRBV9 and TRBJ1-3, with no clear D. Trimming cost V 0 bases and J 0 bases, with 13 bases left between them. Germline CDR1 is SGDLS and CDR2 is YYNGEE. The CDR3 is 17 amino acids. The CDR3 protein is CASSVAHEVHSGNTIYF. CDR3 in DNA: TGTGCCAGCAGCGTAGCCCACGAAGTACACTCTGGAAACACCATATATTTT.

This clone was counted a single time. This chain joins TRBV5-6 and TRBJ2-7, with 7 bases matching TRBD1. CDR1 and CDR2 from the germline V gene are SGHDT and YYEEEE. The junction had 4 bases not matched to a gene; V was cut back by 2 bases and J by 2 bases. The CDR3 contains 14 residues. The CDR3 loop is CASSLQGIAYEQYF. In DNA form, the CDR3 reads TGTGCCAGCAGCTTACAGGGGATTGCCTACGAGCAGTACTTC.

The chain uses TRBV5-4 and TRBJ1-4, with D possibly being TRBD1 (6 bases). V was pared by 0 bases and J by 5 bases, with 11 bases between. CDR1 and CDR2 (germline): SGHNT, YYREEE (reference sequence). The CDR3 consists of 15 residues. The CDR3 coding sequence is TGTGCCAGCAGCTTGGGAAACGGGGGCAATGAAAAACTGTTTTTT. Protein product: CASSLGNGGNEKLFF.

V is TRBV5-1 and J is TRBJ2-5, with 12 bases that match TRBD2. The length of the CDR3 is 16 residues. The germline V gene has CDR1 SGHRS and CDR2 YFSETQ. Unmatched junction bases numbered 8, after V lost 4 bases and J lost 4 bases. DNA for the CDR3: TGCGCCAGCAGCATCCCTAGCGGGGGGGTAGGAGAGACCCAGTACTTC. Protein: CASSIPSGGVGETQYF.

This clone is a singleton in its sample. The chain employs TRBV5-6 and TRBJ2-1; 12 nucleotides agree with TRBD2. The ends lost 4 bases at V and 7 bases at J; junction bases unmatched: 15. The germline V gene encodes CDR1 SGHDT and CDR2 YYEEEE. The CDR3 has 18 residues. The CDR3 sequence is CASSEPRASGGAWNEQFF. As DNA, the CDR3 is TGTGCCAGCAGCGAACCACGGGCTAGCGGGGGGGCCTGGAATGAGCAGTTCTTC. The variable domain in full, completed from reference TRBV5-6 and TRBJ2-1, reads DAGVTQSPTHLIKTRGQQVTLRCSPKSGHDTVSWYQQALGQGPQFIFQYYEEEERQRGNFPDRFSGHQFPNYSSELNVNALLLGDSALYLCASSEPRASGGAWNEQFFGPGTRLTVL.

V gene TRBV15 combines with J gene TRBJ2-7; TRBD1 aligns across 8 bases. V was pared by 8 bases and J by 3 bases, with 6 bases of the junction left unmatched. The CDR3 contains 13 residues. Germline CDR1 LNHNV, CDR2 YYDKDF (reference sequence). In DNA form, the CDR3 reads TGTGCCACCTCGTGGGGGACAGGCTACGAGCAGTACTTC. Translating it yields CATSWGTGYEQYF.

This clone was recorded a few times. V and J are TRBV15 and TRBJ2-3; 12 bases map to TRBD2. This CDR3 is built from 18 residues. Trimming at V came to 5 bases and at J to 4 bases, leaving 13 bases not matched to a gene. Germline CDR1 LNHNV, CDR2 YYDKDF (reference sequence). CDR3 loop: CATSRKRASGGAADTQYF. The DNA for the CDR3 is TGTGCCACCAGCCGGAAAAGGGCTAGCGGGGGGGCGGCAGATACGCAGTATTTT.

The chain uses TRBV5-1 and TRBJ2-3; 14 bases are shared with TRBD2. The CDR3 spans 17 residues. Germline lookup yields CDR1 SGHRS and CDR2 YFSETQ. The V segment lost 4 bases and the J segment 1 base; nucleotides outside the gene matches: 5. CDR3 region: CASSPGLAGGRTDTQYF. CDR3 coding DNA: TGCGCCAGCAGCCCCGGACTAGCGGGGGGTCGCACAGATACGCAGTATTTT.